The 28 T cell receptor beta chains reported below all come from one sample, sequenced in a study of T cell clonality in common variable immunodeficiency. Assay: immunoSEQ multiplex PCR; the TCRdb copy retains only in-frame clones and omits some. This sample has 35,000 to 50,000 clones, each found more than once. The specimen sequenced was peripheral blood mononuclear cells. These receptors all come from a person between 18 and 69 years old in good health.

This clone was counted ten times or more. The read is 3 residues too short to cover the CDR3 end, so that end is filled in from the germline J gene. The V gene is TRBV7-9, the J gene TRBJ1-5; 7 nucleotides match TRBD1. Losses at the gene ends were 5 bases for V and 3 bases for J; bases not matched to a gene: 4. The length of the CDR3 is 14 residues. Germline CDR1 and CDR2: SEHNR and FQNEAQ (reference sequence). The sequenced CDR3 bases are TGTGCCAGCAGCCCGGGGACAGTCAATCAGCCC. It is translated as CASSPGTVNQP. From start to end, the CDR3 is CASSPGTVNQPQHF.

This clone was seen at least ten times. The CDR3 end falls 3 residues outside the read, so it is completed with the germline J gene. The V and J genes are TRBV6-1 and TRBJ2-7, with D maybe TRBD2 (5 bases). CDR1 MNHNS and CDR2 SASEGT come from the germline V gene. V shed 3 bases and J shed 6 bases, with 12 bases lying between them. The CDR3 runs 13 residues. Incomplete CDR3 DNA: TGTGCCAGCAGTGATAAACTAGATAGCGAG. Translated: CASSDKLDSE. The full CDR3 reads CASSDKLDSEQYF.

In this sample, this clone turned up a few times. The read ends 3 residues shy of where the CDR3 ends; the end is completed using the germline J gene. The V and J genes are TRBV18 and TRBJ1-1, with D tentatively TRBD1 (6 bases). The CDR3 is 17 residues long. Germline assignment: CDR1 KGHSH and CDR2 LQKENI. Trimming took off 1 base at V and 4 bases at J, with 19 bases between the two ends. CDR3 DNA (partial): TGTGCCAGCTCACCACGACTTAATACAGGGTTGGTCACTGAA. Its protein product is CASSPRLNTGLVTE. The entire CDR3 protein reads CASSPRLNTGLVTEAFF.

This clone was recorded at least ten times. The read falls 3 residues short of the CDR3 end, and the missing part is taken from the germline J gene. The chain joins TRBV6-2 or TRBV6-3 to TRBJ2-3; TRBD2 matches 8 bases. V gave up 6 bases and J gave up 5 bases; unmatched junction bases: 13. This CDR3 spans 16 amino acids. CDR1 and CDR2 from the germline V gene are MNHEY and SVGEGT. The sequenced CDR3 bases are TGTGCCAGCAGCAAAGGGGCCCAGCGGGAGATAGATACG. Translated, it gives CASSKGAQREIDT. The CDR3 in full is CASSKGAQREIDTQYF.

Many counts were recorded for this clone. The observed sequence ends 3 residues before the CDR3 terminus, with the missing tail filled in from the germline J gene. The J gene is TRBJ2-7, the V gene TRBV28; 7 nucleotides line up with TRBD1. This CDR3 has 14 residues. Germline CDR1 reads MDHEN; CDR2 reads SYDVKM. Unmatched junction bases numbered 9, after V lost 8 bases and J lost 2 bases. The sequenced part of the CDR3 DNA is TGTGCCAGCCAAAGTGACAGGGTCCCCTACGAG. Protein sequence: CASQSDRVPYE. The whole CDR3 reads CASQSDRVPYEQYF.

The table lists this clone with many counts. The CDR3 end falls 3 residues outside the read, so it is completed with the germline J gene. This chain uses TRBV6-1 with TRBJ2-1; 9 bases fit TRBD1. The CDR3 extends over 15 amino acids. Germline CDR1 reads MNHNS; CDR2 reads SASEGT. V shed 0 bases, J shed 9 bases, and the junction held 6 bases outside the gene matches. Partial CDR3 DNA: TGTGCCAGCAGTGAAGCGGGGACAGGGACTGTTGAG. As protein: CASSEAGTGTVE. The CDR3, in full, reads CASSEAGTGTVEQFF.

This clone was seen ten or more times. The sequenced fragment ends 3 residues before the CDR3 boundary, so the rest is inferred from the germline J gene. V is TRBV7-8 and J is TRBJ2-1, with D perhaps matching TRBD1 (5 bases). The CDR3 extends over 15 amino acids. Germline V gene lookup returns CDR1 SGHVS and CDR2 FQNEAQ. V gave up 2 bases and J gave up 7 bases, with 15 bases separating them. The CDR3 DNA, read in part, is TGTGCCAGCAGCTTAACAGGTAGGGTCGGGAATGAG. Residues: CASSLTGRVGNE. The CDR3, in full, reads CASSLTGRVGNEQFF.

This clone was seen repeatedly, ten times or more. The CDR3 extends 3 residues past the end of the read, so its final part is completed from the germline J gene. This same CDR3 is encoded by further DNA sequences in the sample. The chain is built from TRBV29-1 and TRBJ2-3; D may be TRBD2 (5 bases). Germline assignment: CDR1 SQVTM and CDR2 ANQGSEA. The V end was cut by 3 bases, the J end by 2 bases, with 9 bases between. The CDR3 is 13 amino acids. The part of the CDR3 DNA that was read is TGCAGCGTTGATCGGGGATCCACAGATACG. Its translation is CSVDRGSTDT. The CDR3 in its entirety is CSVDRGSTDTQYF.

This clone was counted at least ten times. Read data end 3 residues before the CDR3 end; the end is taken from the germline J gene. The rearrangement joins TRBV30 to TRBJ1-6; D is uncertain. The CDR3 has 16 amino acids. Deletions cut 0 bases from V and 0 bases from J, with 9 bases between. Germline assignment: CDR1 GTSNPN and CDR2 SVGIG (reference sequence). Incomplete CDR3 DNA: TGTGCCTGGAGTGTAGGCGGCTACTCCTATAATTCACCC. This gives the protein CAWSVGGYSYNSP. The full CDR3 is CAWSVGGYSYNSPLHF.

This clone showed up many times. Sequencing ends 3 residues short of the CDR3 end; the germline J gene provides the rest. The chain joins TRBV5-6 to TRBJ2-1; 7 bases fit TRBD2. The CDR3 contains 14 residues. The germline V gene has CDR1 SGHDT and CDR2 YYEEEE. V dropped 3 bases and J dropped 6; count of bases not matched to a gene: 6. The sequenced part of the CDR3 DNA is TGTGCCAGCAGCTCGGGGAGGGTTGTCAATGAG. Amino acids: CASSSGRVVNE. Given in full, the CDR3 is CASSSGRVVNEQFF. The entire variable domain, with the rest obtained from reference TRBV5-6 and TRBJ2-1, is as follows: DAGVTQSPTHLIKTRGQQVTLRCSPKSGHDTVSWYQQALGQGPQFIFQYYEEEERQRGNFPDRFSGHQFPNYSSELNVNALLLGDSALYLCASSSGRVVNEQFFGPGTRLTVL.

This clone was seen at least ten times. From the germline J gene comes the end of the CDR3, since the read stops 3 residues before it. The chain links TRBV20-1 to TRBJ2-2, with 10 bases identical to TRBD2. With V trimmed by 4 bases and J by 5 bases, 10 bases remained unmatched. The CDR3 is 16 residues long. CDR1 is DFQATT and CDR2 is SNEGSKA in the germline V gene (reference sequence). The CDR3 here is CSATKSSGRRTGELFF. CDR3 DNA, as far as it was read: TGCAGTGCTACCAAATCTAGCGGGAGAAGAACCGGGGAG.

The sample holds many counts of this clone. The CDR3 DNA, read in part, is TGTGCCAGCAGTCCCCTGGGACTAGCGGACTCCTACGAG. Translation gives CASSPLGLADSYE. The entire CDR3 is CASSPLGLADSYEQYF. The chain is built from TRBV28 and TRBJ2-7; 11 bases map to TRBD2. The read comes to an end 3 residues before the CDR3 does, leaving the germline J gene to fill in the end. The V and J ends lost 5 bases and 0 bases, in that order; junction bases with no gene match: 6. Germline CDR1 is MDHEN and CDR2 is SYDVKM. The CDR3 is 16 amino acids.

This clone was seen many times. The CDR3 end is not reached by the read, which stops 3 residues before it; the germline J gene fills it in. The V call is TRBV19, the J call TRBJ2-7; 9 bases line up with TRBD1. Germline V lookup: CDR1 LNHDA, CDR2 SQIVND (reference sequence). The length of the CDR3 is 15 residues. V was pared by 6 bases and J by 2 bases, with 8 bases of the junction left unmatched. The CDR3 sequence: CASSPGQGLTYEQYF. Incomplete CDR3 DNA: TGTGCCAGTAGCCCGGGACAGGGTTTGACCTACGAG.

There are many counts of this clone. The read terminates 3 residues ahead of where the CDR3 ends, so the germline J gene completes it. The genes are TRBV9 and TRBJ2-3, with TRBD2 matching 7 bases. The CDR3 is 15 residues long. The V gene end was trimmed by 2 bases and the J gene end by 0 bases; junction bases not matched to a gene: 3. Per the germline V gene, CDR1 is SGDLS and CDR2 is YYNGEE. CDR3 DNA (partial): TGTGCCAGCAGCGTTTTTAGCGGGAGCACAGATACG. Amino acid sequence: CASSVFSGSTDT. The full CDR3 protein is CASSVFSGSTDTQYF.

In its sample, this clone was seen many times. The DNA ends 3 residues before the CDR3 does, and the rest of the CDR3 is filled in from the germline J gene. The rearrangement joins TRBV6-4 to TRBJ1-1; D is unclear. From germline, CDR1 is MRHNA and CDR2 SNTAGT. V gave up 0 bases and J gave up 1 base, with 3 bases separating them. This CDR3 region has 13 residues. CDR3: CASSDSGNTEAFF. CDR3 DNA, as far as it was read: TGTGCCAGCAGTGACTCAGGGAACACTGAA.

This clone has at least ten counts. The read halts 3 residues ahead of the CDR3 end, with the missing end drawn from the germline J gene. The genes are TRBV5-6 and TRBJ2-7; 7 bases line up with TRBD1. J gave up 0 bases and V 4 bases, and 4 bases lay outside the gene matches. CDR3 length equals 14 residues. Germline V gives CDR1 SGHDT, CDR2 YYEEEE. CDR3 loop: CASSGQVYSYEQYF. The CDR3 bases that were read are TGTGCCAGCAGCGGACAGGTCTACTCCTACGAG. The variable domain in full, completed from reference TRBV5-6 and TRBJ2-7, reads DAGVTQSPTHLIKTRGQQVTLRCSPKSGHDTVSWYQQALGQGPQFIFQYYEEEERQRGNFPDRFSGHQFPNYSSELNVNALLLGDSALYLCASSGQVYSYEQYFGPGTRLTVT.

This clone was seen many times. The sequenced CDR3 bases are TGCAGTGCTACTCGCTTAGCGGCAAGCTCCTACAATGAG. Translation: CSATRLAASSYNE. The whole CDR3 is CSATRLAASSYNEQFF. This chain joins TRBV20-1 and TRBJ2-1; maybe TRBD2 (6 bases). The missing CDR3 end, 3 residues past where the read stops, is filled in from the germline J gene. Trimming cost V 4 bases and J 0 bases, with 16 bases left between them. Germline V CDR1 and CDR2: DFQATT, SNEGSKA (reference sequence). The CDR3 consists of 16 residues.

This clone came up many times. With the read ending 3 residues before the CDR3 end, the germline J gene is used to fill in that end. The chain uses TRBV6-1 and TRBJ1-5; 7 bases line up with TRBD1. The ends lost 0 bases at V and 5 bases at J; junction bases unmatched: 16. Germline CDR1 reads MNHNS; CDR2 reads SASEGT. This CDR3 region has 19 residues. CDR3 sequence reads: CASSEAQGGASVGDQPQHF. Incomplete CDR3 DNA: TGTGCCAGCAGTGAAGCGCAAGGGGGCGCGAGTGTAGGGGATCAGCCC.

This clone was seen repeatedly, ten times or more. Read data end 3 residues before the CDR3 end; the end is taken from the germline J gene. The chain employs TRBV7-3 and TRBJ1-1, with D maybe TRBD1 (5 bases). The germline V gene encodes CDR1 SGHTA and CDR2 FQGTGA. Trimming removed 6 bases at V and 7 bases at J, with 12 bases between. CDR3 length: 12 amino acids. This chain's CDR3 is CASSSGQHEAFF. CDR3 bases read: TGTGCCAGCAGTTCCGGACAACATGAA.

This clone was detected ten times or more. The read falls 3 residues short of the CDR3 end, and the missing part is taken from the germline J gene. The V gene is TRBV20-1, the J gene TRBJ2-4; D gene unclear. Trimming left V 6 bases short and J 0 bases short, with 9 bases between. The CDR3 is made up of 13 amino acids. Germline V lookup: CDR1 DFQATT, CDR2 SNEGSKA (reference sequence). CDR3 sequence: CSAEERAKNIQYF. The sequenced part of the CDR3 DNA is TGCAGTGCCGAGGAGCGAGCCAAAAACATT.

This clone was counted at least ten times. The CDR3 DNA, read in part, is TGTGCCTGGAGTTTTACAGATAGCAATCAGCCC. Its protein is CAWSFTDSNQP. The entire CDR3 is CAWSFTDSNQPQHF. The V gene is TRBV30, the J gene TRBJ1-5; D unclear. The read gets to within 3 residues of the CDR3 end, and the germline J gene fills in the rest. CDR1 is GTSNPN, CDR2 SVGIG, per germline (reference sequence). This CDR3 has 14 amino acids. Between the trimmed V and J ends, which lost 2 bases and 0 bases, there was a span of 8 bases.

As to this clone: The sequence runs out 3 residues before the end of the CDR3; the remainder is reconstructed from the germline J gene. The chain joins TRBV19 to TRBJ2-5; the D is unclear. The germline V gene encodes CDR1 LNHDA and CDR2 SQIVND (reference sequence). The CDR3 totals 15 residues. V was shortened by 3 bases and J by 2 bases, with 13 bases between the two germline ends. Incomplete CDR3 DNA: TGTGCCAGTAGTATGAGGTCCGGCAGGCAAGAGACC. Protein: CASSMRSGRQET. The whole CDR3 sequence is CASSMRSGRQETQYF.

There are many counts of this clone. The sequence runs out 3 residues before the end of the CDR3; the remainder is reconstructed from the germline J gene. The V call is TRBV19, the J call TRBJ1-2; TRBD1 is a possible D gene (5 bases). Looked up from germline, CDR1 is LNHDA and CDR2 is SQIVND (reference sequence). Trimming removed 6 bases from V and 0 bases from J, with 20 bases in between. This CDR3 spans 17 amino acids. CDR3 sequence reads: CASSPIGHLRANYGYTF. CDR3 DNA (partial): TGTGCCAGTAGCCCTATTGGGCACCTCAGGGCTAACTATGGC.

This clone was observed at least ten times. A read error may produce the germline difference seen at one junction end. Sequencing ends 3 residues short of the CDR3 end; the germline J gene provides the rest. The chain carries TRBV20-1 and TRBJ2-7; no clear D. The length of the CDR3 is 15 residues. Germline lookup yields CDR1 DFQATT and CDR2 SNEGSKA (reference sequence). This chain's CDR3 is CSARARGPRTYEQYF. The part of the CDR3 DNA that was read is TGCAGTGCCAGAGCCCGTGGGCCAAGGACCTACGAG.

This clone has ten or more counts. Sequencing ends 3 residues short of the CDR3 end; the germline J gene provides the rest. The V call is TRBV7-8, the J call TRBJ2-2; possible D gene TRBD2, 5 bases. Trimming took off 4 bases at V and 4 bases at J, with 16 bases between the two ends. The CDR3 is 16 residues long. The germline V gene encodes CDR1 SGHVS and CDR2 FQNEAQ. CDR3 DNA (partial): TGTGCCAGCAGCTCCCGGGCGGGTAGCAGCACCGGGGAG. Its protein product is CASSSRAGSSTGE. Given in full, the CDR3 is CASSSRAGSSTGELFF.

In its sample, this clone was seen a few times. The read is 3 residues too short to cover the CDR3 end, so that end is filled in from the germline J gene. The chain has TRBV30 and TRBJ2-2, with 8 bases that match TRBD1. CDR1 is GTSNPN, CDR2 SVGIG, per germline (reference sequence). The CDR3 runs to 13 residues. CDR3 DNA, as far as it was read: TGTGCCTGGAGTCAGACAGGGGATTCACCG. Protein product: CAWSQTGDSP. The full CDR3 is CAWSQTGDSPLFF.

This clone was counted ten times or more. A read error may account for a junction end that differs from germline. The DNA ends 3 residues before the CDR3 does, and the rest of the CDR3 is filled in from the germline J gene. The V call is TRBV11-2, the J call TRBJ2-1; no clear D. CDR1 and CDR2 from the germline V gene are SGHAT and FQNNGV. The CDR3 spans 11 residues. CDR3 amino acids: CASSSNNEQFF. The CDR3 DNA, read in part, is TGTGCCAGCAGCTCCAACAATGAG. Together with reference TRBV11-2 and TRBJ2-1, the CDR3 gives the full variable domain: EAGVAQSPRYKIIEKRQSVAFWCNPISGHATLYWYQQILGQGPKLLIQFQNNGVVDDSQLPKDRFSAERLKGVDSTLKIQPAKLEDSAVYLCASSSNNEQFFGPGTRLTVL.

Many counts were recorded for this clone. Coverage ceases 3 residues before the CDR3 finishes, and the germline J gene fills in the end. J is TRBJ2-1 and V is TRBV7-9, with D perhaps TRBD1 (6 bases). Germline V CDR1 and CDR2: SEHNR, FQNEAQ (reference sequence). This CDR3 is built from 13 residues. V was pared by 6 bases and J by 1 base, with 7 bases between. CDR3 sequence: CASRQGSYNEQFF. The part of the CDR3 DNA that was read is TGTGCCAGCAGACAGGGTTCCTACAATGAG. The complete variable domain, with remaining parts taken from reference TRBV7-9 and TRBJ2-1, reads DTGVSQNPRHKITKRGQNVTFRCDPISEHNRLYWYRQTLGQGPEFLTYFQNEAQLEKSRLLSDRFSAERPKGSFSTLEIQRTEQGDSAMYLCASRQGSYNEQFFGPGTRLTVL.